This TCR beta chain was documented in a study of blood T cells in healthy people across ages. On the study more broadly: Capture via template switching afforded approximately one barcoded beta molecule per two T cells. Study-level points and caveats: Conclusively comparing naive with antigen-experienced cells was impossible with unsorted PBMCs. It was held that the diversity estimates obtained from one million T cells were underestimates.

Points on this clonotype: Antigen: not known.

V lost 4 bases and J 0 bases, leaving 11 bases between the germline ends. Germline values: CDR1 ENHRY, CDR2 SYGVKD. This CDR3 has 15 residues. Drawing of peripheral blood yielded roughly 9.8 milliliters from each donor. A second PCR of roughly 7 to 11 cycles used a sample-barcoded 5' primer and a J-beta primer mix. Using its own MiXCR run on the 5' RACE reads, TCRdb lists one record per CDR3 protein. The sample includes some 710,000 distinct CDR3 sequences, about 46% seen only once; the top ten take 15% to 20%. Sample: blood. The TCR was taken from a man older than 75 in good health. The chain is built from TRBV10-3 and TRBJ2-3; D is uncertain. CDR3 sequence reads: CAISGKGPSTDTQYF. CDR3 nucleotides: TGTGCCATCAGTGGAAAAGGACCTAGCACAGATACGCAGTATTTT.